Below, 32 T cell receptor beta chains from the same sample are listed, as sequenced in a study of blood T cell repertoires in COVID-19. Sequencing used immunoSEQ multiplex PCR; TCRdb keeps in-frame clones, though not all of them. Of under 300,000 clones in the sample, around nine tenths were seen once. The sequenced material came from peripheral blood. All receptors come from a woman aged 40 to 50 who had recovered from COVID-19.

The rearrangement joins TRBV19 to TRBJ2-7; 8 bases match TRBD2. The J segment lost 4 bases and the V segment lost 2 bases, leaving 7 bases of the junction unmatched. Germline lookup yields CDR1 LNHDA and CDR2 SQIVND (reference sequence). The CDR3 spans 15 residues. The CDR3: CASSIKAGEGYEQYF. CDR3 nucleotide sequence: TGTGCCAGTAGTATAAAAGCGGGAGAAGGGTACGAGCAGTACTTC. The variable domain in full, with the rest retrieved from reference TRBV19 and TRBJ2-7, is DGGITQSPKYLFRKEGQNVTLSCEQNLNHDAMYWYRQDPGQGLRLIYYSQIVNDFQKGDIAEGYSVSREKKESFPLTVTSAQKNPTAFYLCASSIKAGEGYEQYFGPGTRLTVT.

The V and J genes are TRBV18 and TRBJ1-5; 7 bases fit TRBD1. The germline gives CDR1 KGHSH, CDR2 LQKENI. V was pared by 3 bases and J by 0 bases, with 2 bases of the junction left unmatched. The CDR3 extends over 15 amino acids. For the CDR3, the DNA is TGTGCCAGCTCACCGGACAGGAATAGCAATCAGCCCCAGCATTTT. It is translated as CASSPDRNSNQPQHF. Using reference TRBV18 and TRBJ1-5 for the parts outside the CDR3, the full variable domain is NAGVMQNPRHLVRRRGQEARLRCSPMKGHSHVYWYRQLPEEGLKFMVYLQKENIIDESGMPKERFSAEFPKEGPSILRIQQVVRGDSAAYFCASSPDRNSNQPQHFGDGTRLSIL.

The CDR3 reads CASNAGEGYGYTF. CDR3 bases: TGCGCCAGCAATGCAGGGGAGGGCTATGGCTACACCTTC. The rearrangement links TRBV5-1 to TRBJ1-2; tentatively, D is TRBD1 (6 bases). Trimming took 6 bases from V and 4 from J, leaving 13 bases between them. The CDR3 is made up of 13 amino acids. Per germline, CDR1 SGHRS and CDR2 YFSETQ.

The gene calls are TRBV7-2 and TRBJ2-3; 10 nucleotides align to TRBD2. With 2 bases clipped from V and 1 base from J, the junction kept 3 bases outside the gene matches. The CDR3 is 16 amino acids. From germline, CDR1 is SGHTA and CDR2 FQGNSA. CDR3 in amino acids: CASSLQLAGGTDTQYF. The CDR3 DNA is TGTGCCAGCAGCTTACAGCTAGCGGGAGGCACAGATACGCAGTATTTT.

The chain links TRBV15 to TRBJ2-3; a weak D match, TRBD1 (6 bases). V was trimmed by 5 bases and J by 5 bases, leaving 20 bases between them. This CDR3 is 16 amino acids long. Germline V gene sequence: CDR1 LNHNV, CDR2 YYDKDF (reference sequence). The CDR3 nucleotides read TGTGCCACCAGCTCCCAGCGGCAGGGGTGGGGAGATACGCAGTATTTT. This sequence encodes CATSSQRQGWGDTQYF.

This clone was observed a single time. The V and J genes are TRBV6-5 and TRBJ2-7; weak D call: TRBD1 (6 bases). The CDR3 runs to 14 residues. From germline, CDR1 is MNHEY and CDR2 SVGAGI. The V and J ends lost 2 bases and 3 bases respectively, with 11 bases between them. The CDR3 DNA reads TGTGCCAGCAGTTACAGAACAGGGTTCTACGAGCAGTACTTC. Amino acids: CASSYRTGFYEQYF.

This chain uses TRBV28 with TRBJ2-3; 13 positions agree with TRBD2. Germline lookup yields CDR1 MDHEN and CDR2 SYDVKM. This CDR3 has 16 residues. Trimming took 6 bases from V and 4 from J; bases not matched to a gene: 7. In DNA, the CDR3 is TGTGCCAGCAGCCCTGGGACTAGCGGGAACGCAGATACGCAGTATTTT. Amino acid sequence: CASSPGTSGNADTQYF.

The gene calls are TRBV6-5 and TRBJ2-3; D is unresolved. Per the germline V gene, CDR1 is MNHEY and CDR2 is SVGAGI. V lost 6 bases and J lost 0, with 4 bases in between. The CDR3 runs to 12 residues. The chain's CDR3 is CASRESTDTQYF. CDR3 bases: TGTGCCAGCAGAGAGAGCACAGATACGCAGTATTTT.

The chain joins TRBV11-3 to TRBJ2-1; tentatively, D is TRBD2 (6 bases). Germline-derived CDR1 and CDR2 are SGHNT and YENEEA. The CDR3 is 14 amino acids. V lost 5 bases to trimming and J lost 7 bases, with 15 bases between them. CDR3 DNA sequence: TGTGCCAGCAGCCCCGGGGCGGGGTGGAATGAGCAGTTCTTC. Its translation is CASSPGAGWNEQFF.

The genes are TRBV6-1 and TRBJ2-1; the match to TRBD2 covers 7 bases. CDR3 length: 15 residues. The J segment lost 7 bases and the V segment lost 1 base, leaving 7 bases of the junction unmatched. The germline gives CDR1 MNHNS, CDR2 SASEGT. In DNA, the CDR3 is TGTGCCAGCAGTGAAGACAGGACTAGATATAATGAGCAGTTCTTC. Translated, it gives CASSEDRTRYNEQFF.

The chain employs TRBV7-9 and TRBJ2-7; 7 bases align to TRBD1. Germline V gives CDR1 SEHNR, CDR2 FQNEAQ (reference sequence). The CDR3 consists of 15 residues. Trimming at V came to 5 bases and at J to 2 bases, leaving 9 bases not matched to a gene. The CDR3 here is CASSQTGTAAYEQYF. The DNA for the CDR3 is TGTGCCAGCAGCCAAACCGGGACAGCAGCCTACGAGCAGTACTTC.

V usage is TRBV16 and J usage is TRBJ1-1, with D possibly TRBD1 on 5 matching bases. The CDR3 runs to 15 residues. Trimming removed 1 base from V and 1 base from J, with 10 bases in between. The germline V gene encodes CDR1 KGHSY and CDR2 FQNENV. The CDR3 region is CASSQFPQGNTEAFF. The CDR3 DNA sequence: TGTGCCAGCAGCCAATTCCCTCAGGGGAACACTGAAGCTTTCTTT.

V and J are TRBV5-1 and TRBJ2-2; 12 bases fit TRBD2. Germline V CDR1 and CDR2: SGHRS, YFSETQ. The ends lost 6 bases at V and 4 bases at J; junction bases unmatched: 4. There are 15 residues in the CDR3. This CDR3 is CASNPTSGGTGELFF. The CDR3 bases are TGCGCCAGCAATCCGACTAGCGGGGGCACCGGGGAGCTGTTTTTT.

This chain connects TRBV7-9 to TRBJ2-5; D gene ambiguous. V was clipped by 1 base and J by 4 bases, with 10 bases between them. CDR3 length: 14 residues. The germline V gene has CDR1 SEHNR and CDR2 FQNEAQ (reference sequence). This chain's CDR3 is CASSLGAIGETQYF. The CDR3 DNA sequence: TGTGCCAGCAGCTTAGGGGCCATCGGAGAGACCCAGTACTTC.

V is TRBV3-1 (or the pseudogene TRBV3-2) and J is TRBJ2-7; 8 bases map to TRBD2. The CDR3 sequence is 16 residues long. The V segment lost 1 base and the J segment 0 bases; nucleotides outside the gene matches: 5. From germline, CDR1 is LGHDT and CDR2 YNNKEL (reference sequence). The chain's CDR3 is CASSQGSGSPSYEQYF. Here the CDR3 DNA reads TGTGCCAGCAGCCAAGGCAGCGGGAGCCCCTCCTACGAGCAGTACTTC.

This chain joins TRBV9 and TRBJ2-7; maybe TRBD2 (5 bases). The CDR3 is 15 amino acids. The V gene's germline CDR1 is SGDLS and CDR2 YYNGEE. V was clipped by 0 bases and J by 4 bases, with 14 bases between them. The CDR3 region is CASSVEGLAGYEQYF. CDR3 nucleotides: TGTGCCAGCAGCGTAGAAGGGCTAGCAGGATACGAGCAGTACTTC.

The sample holds one count of this clone. This rearrangement joins TRBV5-6 to TRBJ2-7; 11 nucleotides agree with TRBD1. This CDR3 is 17 amino acids long. The ends lost 0 bases at V and 3 bases at J; junction bases unmatched: 8. CDR1 SGHDT and CDR2 YYEEEE come from the germline V gene. The CDR3 region has the DNA TGTGCCAGCAGCTTGGTTAGGACAGGGGGCGACTACTACGAGCAGTACTTC. Translation gives CASSLVRTGGDYYEQYF.

The rearrangement joins TRBV7-3 to TRBJ2-1; 13 nucleotides agree with TRBD2. Germline CDR1 SGHTA, CDR2 FQGTGA. This CDR3 has 15 amino acids. Trimming removed 5 bases from V and 10 bases from J; junction bases left unmatched: 8. This CDR3 reads CASSTRTSGSGEQFF. The CDR3 DNA follows: TGTGCCAGCAGCACCCGGACTAGCGGGAGTGGGGAGCAGTTCTTC.

This sequence joins TRBV27 and TRBJ2-1; maybe TRBD2 (6 bases). The germline gives CDR1 MNHEY, CDR2 SMNVEV (reference sequence). V was clipped by 5 bases and J by 4 bases, with 12 bases between them. The CDR3 loop spans 14 amino acids. The CDR3 DNA is TGTGCCAGCAGTACGGGACTCGATTACAATGAGCAGTTCTTC. This gives the protein CASSTGLDYNEQFF.

This clone was seen a single time. This rearrangement joins TRBV18 to TRBJ1-5; 9 nucleotides match TRBD1. The V and J ends lost 6 bases and 7 bases, in that order; junction bases with no gene match: 7. CDR1 KGHSH and CDR2 LQKENI come from the germline V gene. This CDR3 has 14 amino acids. Here the CDR3 reads CASSLGQGNQPQHF. CDR3 nucleotides: TGTGCCAGCTCCCTCGGACAGGGGAACCAGCCCCAGCATTTT.

The chain joins TRBV14 to TRBJ2-7; D may be TRBD1 (5 bases). The CDR3 covers 13 residues. Germline V gene lookup returns CDR1 SGHDN and CDR2 FVKESK. Trimming removed 2 bases at V and 6 bases at J, with 11 bases between. The CDR3: CASSQSRVGEQYF. CDR3 coding DNA: TGTGCCAGCAGCCAATCCAGGGTAGGCGAGCAGTACTTC.

The chain couples TRBV11-3 to TRBJ2-3, with TRBD2 identical over 9 bases. The CDR3 covers 16 residues. From germline, CDR1 is SGHNT and CDR2 YENEEA. J lost 1 base, V lost 8 bases, and 10 bases had no gene match. The CDR3 DNA sequence: TGTGCCAGCGGCGAGTGGGCTAGCGGGGGCACAGATACGCAGTATTTT. As protein: CASGEWASGGTDTQYF.

The chain combines TRBV7-9 with TRBJ2-1; D gene ambiguous. V lost 5 bases, J lost 9 bases, and 14 bases lay in between. The CDR3 has 13 amino acids. Germline CDR1 SEHNR, CDR2 FQNEAQ (reference sequence). CDR3 sequence reads: CASSPRLIGEQFF. The CDR3 nucleotides are TGTGCCAGCAGCCCCCGACTGATCGGTGAGCAGTTCTTC.

The chain has TRBV2 and TRBJ1-5, with TRBD1 as a possible D gene (5 bases). The ends were cut back, 8 bases at V and 4 bases at J, with 15 bases in the middle. Germline assignment: CDR1 SNHLY and CDR2 FYNNEI. CDR3 size: 14 residues. CDR3 sequence: CASRGGLTNQPQHF. CDR3 in DNA: TGTGCCAGCCGGGGGGGGTTGACTAATCAGCCCCAGCATTTT. Drawing the rest from reference TRBV2 and TRBJ1-5, the complete variable domain is EPEVTQTPSHQVTQMGQEVILRCVPISNHLYFYWYRQILGQKVEFLVSFYNNEISEKSEIFDDQFSVERPDGSNFTLKIRSTKLEDSAMYFCASRGGLTNQPQHFGDGTRLSIL.

CDR3 in DNA: TGTGCCAGCAGCTTAGAGGGAAGTGGGGAGACCCAGTACTTC. It specifies CASSLEGSGETQYF. The genes are TRBV7-3 and TRBJ2-5, with TRBD2 as a possible D gene (5 bases). From germline, CDR1 is SGHTA and CDR2 FQGTGA. V lost 2 bases, J lost 5 bases, and 12 bases lay in between. CDR3 size: 14 residues. Full variable domain (missing parts from reference TRBV7-3 and TRBJ2-5): GAGVSQTPSNKVTEKGKYVELRCDPISGHTALYWYRQSLGQGPEFLIYFQGTGAADDSGLPNDRFFAVRPEGSVSTLKIQRTERGDSAVYLCASSLEGSGETQYFGPGTRLLVL.

The genes are TRBV27 and TRBJ1-2; D is unclear. V was cut by 4 bases and J by 3 bases, with 6 bases left in between. The length of the CDR3 is 12 residues. Germline V gene sequence: CDR1 MNHEY, CDR2 SMNVEV (reference sequence). CDR3 protein: CASSSGDYGYTF. In DNA form, the CDR3 reads TGTGCCAGCAGTTCGGGTGACTATGGCTACACCTTC.

This clone has a single count. V is TRBV20-1 and J is TRBJ1-6; D gene uncertain. This CDR3 is 11 amino acids long. The ends were cut back, 1 base at V and 12 bases at J, with 7 bases in the middle. The V gene's germline CDR1 is DFQATT and CDR2 SNEGSKA (reference sequence). The CDR3 region is CSARGPGPLHF. DNA for the CDR3: TGCAGTGCTAGAGGGCCTGGACCCCTCCACTTT.

This sequence joins TRBV3-1 (or the pseudogene TRBV3-2) and TRBJ2-5; no reliable D call. V gave up 0 bases and J gave up 2 bases, with 10 bases separating them. There are 15 residues in the CDR3. In germline, CDR1 is LGHDT, CDR2 YNNKEL (reference sequence). CDR3 loop: CASSQDPGRQETQYF. DNA for the CDR3: TGTGCCAGCAGCCAAGACCCGGGTCGGCAAGAGACCCAGTACTTC.

This clone was detected only a few times. This rearrangement joins TRBV7-3 to TRBJ2-3; D not resolved. The CDR3 spans 17 residues. Germline V gives CDR1 SGHTA, CDR2 FQGTGA. V lost 1 base, J lost 2 bases, and 16 bases lay in between. The CDR3 DNA sequence: TGTGCCAGCAGCTTAATGGGTGGGCCTTACTCCACAGATACGCAGTATTTT. As protein: CASSLMGGPYSTDTQYF.

The chain recombines TRBV7-3 with TRBJ2-3, with TRBD1 matching 7 bases. Germline CDR1 SGHTA, CDR2 FQGTGA. This CDR3 region has 16 residues. V lost 4 bases, J lost 2 bases, and 9 bases stayed unmatched. The CDR3 protein is CASSSHQTGTTDTQYF. The CDR3 region has the DNA TGTGCCAGCAGCTCCCATCAGACAGGGACCACAGATACGCAGTATTTT.

The chain uses TRBV10-2 and TRBJ2-4, with 10 nucleotides matching TRBD2. The CDR3 has 14 residues. J was trimmed by 6 bases and V by 6 bases; bases with no gene match: 5. CDR1 WSHSY and CDR2 SAAADI come from the germline V gene. CDR3 nucleotides: TGCGCCAGCAGGCTAGCGGGGGACGTAAACATTCAGTACTTC. As protein: CASRLAGDVNIQYF.

The chain joins TRBV7-2 to TRBJ2-5, with TRBD2 matching over 14 bases. The trim removed 4 bases at V and 6 bases at J, leaving 7 bases unmatched. CDR3 size: 16 residues. Germline lookup yields CDR1 SGHTA and CDR2 FQGNSA. The CDR3 reads CASSSGTSGSMKTQYF. The CDR3 DNA follows: TGTGCCAGCAGCTCCGGGACTAGCGGGAGTATGAAGACCCAGTACTTC.